This record concerns one T cell receptor (beta chain) sequence. Its antigen is unknown. This entry comes from a study of a mutant IDH1 vaccine in newly diagnosed glioma. At the level of the study: Males made up 62.5% and females roughly 38% of treated patients, whose mean age was around 41 years. Previous treatment comprised radiotherapy, temozolomide, or both, mostly both.

Study-wide results and limits: Across multiple MHC alleles, 93.3% of patients had vaccine-induced responses.

Time point denoted: baseline, week 1 (first vaccination visit). Treatment specified: pre-vaccination baseline after standard-of-care therapy. Method: immunoSEQ multiplex PCR; TCRdb's copy keeps in-frame clones and lacks some. The sample includes some 15,000 clones, 75% to 90% of them seen just once. Sequenced material: PBMCs, taken from a glioma patient treated with radiotherapy, temozolomide or both. The receptor comes from a woman aged 40 to 55 with glioma. Some clones in this sample may be carry-over from other donors' samples.

The CDR3 here is CSVLRTSGRAEQYF. The CDR3 nucleotides read TGCAGCGTTCTCCGGACTAGCGGGAGGGCCGAGCAGTACTTC. The chain is built from TRBV29-1 and TRBJ2-7; 15 nucleotides agree with TRBD2. The CDR3 is 14 residues long. V shed 5 bases and J 6 bases; nucleotides not matched to a gene: 5. Germline V gene sequence: CDR1 SQVTM, CDR2 ANQGSEA.